The next 4 T cell receptor beta chains were all read from a single sample in a study of identical twins. TCRdb redid the calling of the 5' RACE reads with MiXCR, one entry per CDR3 protein. The table records approximately 220,000 distinct CDR3 sequences, about 7.5% of them present only once. Another study also made use of these data, one on yellow fever vaccine responses in identical twins.

The specimen sequenced was CD8+ T cells sorted from blood. These TCRs come from a woman aged 18-29 years in good health.

V is TRBV4-1 and J is TRBJ2-5; 10 bases are shared with TRBD2. The ends lost 5 bases at V and 4 bases at J; junction bases unmatched: 10. Germline V gene sequence: CDR1 MGHRA, CDR2 YSYEKL. The CDR3 extends over 16 amino acids. CDR3 amino acids: CASSLLSGRAGETQYF. Here the CDR3 DNA reads TGCGCCAGCAGCTTACTCAGCGGGAGGGCCGGAGAGACCCAGTACTTC.

This clonotype occurred a few times. Its ends do not fully match the called genes, so a read error is possible. The V gene is TRBV20-1, the J gene TRBJ2-2; D is possibly TRBD2 (5 bases). Germline CDR1 is DFQATT and CDR2 is SNEGSKA (reference sequence). This CDR3 is built from 18 residues. The CDR3 reads CCARLGIASLANTGELFF. CDR3 sequence (DNA): TGCTGTGCTAGATTGGGGATAGCTTCACTAGCGAACACCGGGGAGCTGTTTTTT.

This rearrangement joins TRBV20-1 to TRBJ2-7; tentative D call: TRBD1 (6 bases). CDR1 is DFQATT, CDR2 SNEGSKA, per germline (reference sequence). Trimming shortened V by 1 base and J by 3 bases, and 16 bases separated the two germline ends. The CDR3 extends over 15 amino acids. The chain's CDR3 is CSARGVLAGDYEQYF. The CDR3 DNA sequence: TGCAGTGCTAGAGGGGTGTTGGCAGGGGACTACGAGCAGTACTTC.

In its sample, this clonotype was seen many times. CDR3 in DNA: TGTGCCAGCAGCTTCCGACAGGGTAGCTCCTACAATGAGCAGTTCTTC. Translating it yields CASSFRQGSSYNEQFF. The chain recombines TRBV7-7 with TRBJ2-1; 7 positions agree with TRBD1. Germline V gives CDR1 SSHAT, CDR2 FNYEAQ (reference sequence). V shed 3 bases, J shed 0 bases, and the junction held 5 bases outside the gene matches. This CDR3 is built from 16 residues.